A single sample gave rise to the 32 T cell receptor beta chains below, sequenced in a study of blood T cell repertoires in COVID-19. The repertoire was sequenced with immunoSEQ multiplex PCR; TCRdb's copy has only in-frame clones and lacks some. The table has around 700,000 clones, about 87% seen once. Sequenced: peripheral blood. The receptors originated from a woman aged 18-35 years with acute or convalescent COVID-19.

CDR3 nucleotide sequence: TGTGCCAGCAGCCCCACTAGGACGAGCTCTGGGGCCAACGTCCTGACTTTC. As protein: CASSPTRTSSGANVLTF. This rearrangement joins TRBV3-1 (or the pseudogene TRBV3-2) to TRBJ2-6, with D possibly TRBD2 on 5 matching bases. Germline lookup yields CDR1 LGHDT and CDR2 YNNKEL (reference sequence). This CDR3 is 17 amino acids long. V lost 4 bases to trimming and J lost 0 bases, with 13 bases between them.

The genes are TRBV14 and TRBJ1-2, with a weak D call TRBD1 (6 bases). Trimming pared 3 bases from V and 4 bases from J, leaving 12 bases between. The V gene's germline CDR1 is SGHDN and CDR2 FVKESK. This CDR3 is built from 14 residues. The CDR3 coding sequence is TGTGCCAGCAGCCAGCAAACAGGGTCCTATGGCTACACCTTC. Translation: CASSQQTGSYGYTF.

This clone has just a few counts. CDR3 residues: CASSLQGAGGYTF. CDR3 sequence (DNA): TGTGCCAGTAGTCTACAGGGGGCCGGTGGCTACACCTTC. The J gene is TRBJ1-2, the V gene TRBV19, with 9 bases aligning to TRBD1. V lost 5 bases to trimming and J lost 7 bases; unmatched junction nucleotides: 5. The CDR3 extends over 13 amino acids. Germline V gene sequence: CDR1 LNHDA, CDR2 SQIVND (reference sequence). The full variable domain, rest sourced from reference TRBV19 and TRBJ1-2, is DGGITQSPKYLFRKEGQNVTLSCEQNLNHDAMYWYRQDPGQGLRLIYYSQIVNDFQKGDIAEGYSVSREKKESFPLTVTSAQKNPTAFYLCASSLQGAGGYTFGSGTRLTVV.

The genes are TRBV6-5 and TRBJ1-3; 7 nucleotides match TRBD1. CDR1 and CDR2 from the germline V gene are MNHEY and SVGAGI. CDR3 length equals 13 residues. V lost 7 bases to trimming and J lost 8 bases; unmatched junction nucleotides: 8. CDR3 coding DNA: TGTGCCAGCACCCGGACAGGATCAGACACCATATATTTT. This sequence encodes CASTRTGSDTIYF.

The chain combines TRBV7-9 with TRBJ1-2; 7 bases align to TRBD1. CDR1 and CDR2 (germline): SEHNR, FQNEAQ (reference sequence). J gave up 4 bases and V 1 base, and 9 bases lay outside the gene matches. The CDR3 loop spans 16 amino acids. In DNA, the CDR3 is TGTGCCAGCAGCTTAGGACAGGGTAAGGCCTCCTATGGCTACACCTTC. Translation: CASSLGQGKASYGYTF.

The gene calls are TRBV7-8 and TRBJ1-3, with 7 bases that match TRBD1. The V and J ends lost 4 bases and 3 bases, in that order; junction bases with no gene match: 3. Germline V gives CDR1 SGHVS, CDR2 FQNEAQ. The CDR3 extends over 14 amino acids. CDR3 loop: CASSYGQVGNTIYF. The DNA of the CDR3 is TGTGCCAGCAGCTACGGACAGGTTGGAAACACCATATATTTT.

This clone was detected a few times. The chain couples TRBV7-6 to TRBJ1-4, with 8 bases aligning to TRBD1. This CDR3 region has 18 residues. In germline, CDR1 is SGHVS, CDR2 FNYEAQ. V was clipped by 5 bases and J by 4 bases; unmatched bases: 15. Here the CDR3 DNA reads TGTGCCAGCAGCCCCCCTATGGGCGAGACAGGGGTTAATGAAAAACTGTTTTTT. Translating it yields CASSPPMGETGVNEKLFF.

The rearrangement links TRBV4-2 to TRBJ2-6; 7 bases are a match to TRBD2. The CDR3 loop spans 17 amino acids. The V and J ends lost 0 bases and 1 base, in that order; junction bases with no gene match: 3. CDR1 LGHNA and CDR2 YNFKEQ come from the germline V gene. The CDR3 loop is CASSQDRGESGANVLTF. CDR3 in DNA: TGTGCCAGCAGCCAAGATCGGGGGGAGTCTGGGGCCAACGTCCTGACTTTC.

About this clone itself: At the DNA level, this CDR3 is encoded by other sequences in the same sample as well. The CDR3 nucleotides read TGTGCCAGCAGCTTAGGACAGGGGGGCTACGAGCAGTACTTC. It translates to CASSLGQGGYEQYF. The rearrangement links TRBV7-2 to TRBJ2-7, with TRBD1 matching 9 bases. Germline V lookup: CDR1 SGHTA, CDR2 FQGNSA. The junction had 1 base not matched to a gene; V was cut back by 1 base and J by 3 bases. The CDR3 is 14 residues long.

In regard to this clone: The same CDR3 also results from other DNA sequences found in this sample. This CDR3 reads CASSLLGNTIYF. For the CDR3, the DNA is TGTGCCAGCAGTTTACTTGGAAACACCATATATTTT. The rearrangement links TRBV12-3 or TRBV12-4 to TRBJ1-3; D is ambiguous. The CDR3 has 12 amino acids. The germline V and J ends were trimmed by 2 bases and 3 bases, with 2 bases remaining between them.

The gene calls are TRBV18 and TRBJ1-1, with TRBD1 as a possible D gene (6 bases). This CDR3 has 14 amino acids. V was shortened by 0 bases and J by 1 base, with 6 bases between the two germline ends. From germline, CDR1 is KGHSH and CDR2 LQKENI. The CDR3 region is CASSPPGQNTEAFF. The CDR3 coding sequence is TGTGCCAGCTCACCACCGGGACAGAACACTGAAGCTTTCTTT. Full variable domain (missing parts from reference TRBV18 and TRBJ1-1): NAGVMQNPRHLVRRRGQEARLRCSPMKGHSHVYWYRQLPEEGLKFMVYLQKENIIDESGMPKERFSAEFPKEGPSILRIQQVVRGDSAAYFCASSPPGQNTEAFFGQGTRLTVV.

The chain is built from TRBV11-2 and TRBJ1-2; TRBD1 aligns across 7 bases. Germline CDR1 and CDR2: SGHAT and FQNNGV. CDR3 size: 16 residues. V dropped 3 bases and J dropped 4; count of bases not matched to a gene: 11. CDR3 amino acids: CASSLGGTASPYGYTF. The CDR3 DNA sequence: TGTGCCAGCAGCTTGGGCGGGACAGCATCTCCCTATGGCTACACCTTC.

The V call is TRBV6-4, the J call TRBJ2-2; D possibly corresponds to TRBD1 (5 bases). V was shortened by 3 bases and J by 1 base, with 18 bases between the two germline ends. Germline CDR1 MRHNA, CDR2 SNTAGT. This CDR3 has 18 residues. The CDR3 nucleotides read TGTGCCAGCAGTGATAAAGGGGTGTGGCCCGGGAACACCGGGGAGCTGTTTTTT. It yields the protein CASSDKGVWPGNTGELFF.

The rearrangement links TRBV14 to TRBJ1-1, with 8 bases fitting TRBD1. Germline V CDR1 and CDR2: SGHDN, FVKESK. V gave up 1 base and J gave up 9 bases; unmatched junction bases: 7. The CDR3 is 14 residues long. CDR3 DNA: TGTGCCAGCAGCCAAGTCCGCGGACAGGGTCAAGCTTTCTTT. Translation gives CASSQVRGQGQAFF.

This clone was observed once. This chain connects TRBV30 to TRBJ2-3, with 7 bases that match TRBD1. CDR3 length equals 19 residues. Germline values: CDR1 GTSNPN, CDR2 SVGIG (reference sequence). The J segment lost 3 bases and the V segment lost 2 bases, leaving 20 bases of the junction unmatched. CDR3 bases: TGTGCCTGGAGTTCAACCGTCATACGTAACAGGGGTCGAACAGATACGCAGTATTTT. This gives the protein CAWSSTVIRNRGRTDTQYF.

The genes are TRBV6-6 and TRBJ1-1; the D gene is possibly TRBD1 (6 bases). Germline CDR1 is MNHNY and CDR2 is SVGAGI (reference sequence). The CDR3 has 15 residues. V was trimmed by 0 bases and J by 1 base, leaving 9 bases between them. The CDR3 sequence: CASSYSFRGNTEAFF. The CDR3, as DNA: TGTGCCAGCAGTTACTCCTTCAGGGGGAACACTGAAGCTTTCTTT.

The chain joins TRBV28 to TRBJ1-2; D uncertain. Trimming stripped 3 bases from V and 1 base from J, with 6 bases between. Per the germline V gene, CDR1 is MDHEN and CDR2 is SYDVKM. This CDR3 contains 13 residues. Here the CDR3 DNA reads TGTGCCAGCAGTTTCGTCTATAACTATGGCTACACCTTC. This gives the protein CASSFVYNYGYTF.

The chain recombines TRBV11-2 with TRBJ2-7, with 8 nucleotides matching TRBD2. The CDR3 is 16 residues long. Germline lookup yields CDR1 SGHAT and CDR2 FQNNGV. With 5 bases clipped from V and 0 bases from J, the junction kept 9 bases outside the gene matches. The CDR3 DNA is TGTGCCAGCAGCCTATCTCTGGCGGGGGGCTCCTACGAGCAGTACTTC. It yields the protein CASSLSLAGGSYEQYF.

The chain recombines TRBV7-6 with TRBJ1-6, with TRBD1 matching over 10 bases. Per germline, CDR1 SGHVS and CDR2 FNYEAQ. V gave up 5 bases and J gave up 6 bases; unmatched junction bases: 13. The CDR3 is 18 residues long. CDR3 protein: CASSLRSVGQGVNSPLHF. CDR3 nucleotides: TGTGCCAGCAGCCTAAGATCGGTCGGACAGGGGGTTAATTCACCCCTCCACTTT.

This chain joins TRBV19 and TRBJ1-2, with 7 bases matching TRBD1. The V gene's germline CDR1 is LNHDA and CDR2 SQIVND (reference sequence). CDR3 size: 14 residues. J lost 8 bases, V lost 5 bases, and 11 bases had no gene match. The CDR3 DNA reads TGTGCCAGTAGTCCCTCGACAGGGCGTTACGGCTACACCTTC. Amino acids: CASSPSTGRYGYTF. Based on the CDR3 plus reference TRBV19 and TRBJ1-2, the full variable domain is DGGITQSPKYLFRKEGQNVTLSCEQNLNHDAMYWYRQDPGQGLRLIYYSQIVNDFQKGDIAEGYSVSREKKESFPLTVTSAQKNPTAFYLCASSPSTGRYGYTFGSGTRLTVV.

This clone is a singleton in its sample. CDR3 loop: CASSEGQGKGNTIYF. CDR3 coding DNA: TGTGCCAGCAGTGAGGGACAGGGGAAAGGAAACACCATATATTTT. The genes are TRBV6-1 and TRBJ1-3; TRBD1 matches 10 bases. Germline CDR1 MNHNS, CDR2 SASEGT. J was trimmed by 4 bases and V by 3 bases; bases with no gene match: 3. This CDR3 spans 15 amino acids.

The count of this clone is one. The J gene is TRBJ1-3, the V gene TRBV11-2; maybe TRBD1 (6 bases). CDR3 length equals 16 residues. The V end lost 3 bases, the J end lost 4 bases, and 16 bases lay between the germline ends. In germline, CDR1 is SGHAT, CDR2 FQNNGV. CDR3 in DNA: TGTGCCAGCAGCTTCCCTCGGGGAGGGGGGGGAAACACCATATATTTT. Its protein product is CASSFPRGGGGNTIYF.

The chain uses TRBV9 and TRBJ2-2; 7 bases align to TRBD1. The germline CDR1 and CDR2 sequences are SGDLS and YYNGEE. J lost 4 bases, V lost 1 base, and 7 bases had no gene match. The CDR3 is made up of 16 amino acids. This CDR3 reads CASSVKGAVSTGELFF. Written as DNA, the CDR3 is TGTGCCAGCAGCGTAAAGGGGGCGGTTAGCACCGGGGAGCTGTTTTTT.

This sequence joins TRBV5-6 and TRBJ1-5, with 7 bases matching TRBD1. The germline V gene encodes CDR1 SGHDT and CDR2 YYEEEE. V gave up 0 bases and J gave up 13 bases; unmatched junction bases: 4. The CDR3 totals 12 residues. The CDR3 reads CASSLAVTGQHF. CDR3 nucleotide sequence: TGTGCCAGCAGCTTGGCGGTGACAGGGCAGCATTTT. Combining the CDR3 with reference TRBV5-6 and TRBJ1-5 gives the whole variable domain DAGVTQSPTHLIKTRGQQVTLRCSPKSGHDTVSWYQQALGQGPQFIFQYYEEEERQRGNFPDRFSGHQFPNYSSELNVNALLLGDSALYLCASSLAVTGQHFGDGTRLSIL.

The V call is TRBV4-3, the J call TRBJ2-1, with D maybe TRBD1 (6 bases). The CDR3 contains 16 residues. V lost 0 bases and J lost 7, with 16 bases in between. Germline V gene data show CDR1 as LGHNA and CDR2 as YSLEER. The CDR3 sequence is CASSQDSAKRGNEQFF. DNA of the CDR3: TGCGCCAGCAGCCAAGATTCGGCTAAAAGGGGGAATGAGCAGTTCTTC.

The V call is TRBV27, the J call TRBJ1-1, with a tentative D call TRBD1 (6 bases). The CDR3 sequence is 14 residues long. The germline V gene has CDR1 MNHEY and CDR2 SMNVEV (reference sequence). The V end was cut by 5 bases, the J end by 1 base, with 11 bases between. The CDR3 DNA reads TGTGCCAGCAGTCAAGGACAGACGAACACTGAAGCTTTCTTT. Its translation is CASSQGQTNTEAFF.

The V gene is TRBV7-8, the J gene TRBJ1-5; D is unresolved. This CDR3 has 16 residues. CDR1 SGHVS and CDR2 FQNEAQ come from the germline V gene. V lost 4 bases and J 5 bases, leaving 18 bases between the germline ends. The CDR3 DNA reads TGTGCCAGCAGCTCGACTAGGGCTAAGTGGGATCAGCCCCAGCATTTT. Translating it yields CASSSTRAKWDQPQHF.

V and J are TRBV5-4 and TRBJ1-1; D is perhaps TRBD1 (6 bases). The CDR3 sequence is 16 residues long. V was pared by 4 bases and J by 4 bases, with 20 bases between. Germline V CDR1 and CDR2: SGHNT, YYREEE (reference sequence). Here the CDR3 DNA reads TGTGCCAGCAGCATTTCCGACAGGCCCCTGTCCACTGAAGCTTTCTTT. Residues: CASSISDRPLSTEAFF.

The CDR3 bases are TGCGCCAGCAGCCCTTCGGGACAGGGGGTCCCGTCTGAAGCTTTCTTT. Amino acids: CASSPSGQGVPSEAFF. The J gene is TRBJ1-1, the V gene TRBV5-1; 11 nucleotides align to TRBD1. Germline V gene sequence: CDR1 SGHRS, CDR2 YFSETQ. CDR3 size: 16 residues. Trimming cost V 4 bases and J 6 bases; bases outside gene matches: 11. The full variable domain, completed using reference TRBV5-1 and TRBJ1-1, is KAGVTQTPRYLIKTRGQQVTLSCSPISGHRSVSWYQQTPGQGLQFLFEYFSETQRNKGNFPGRFSGRQFSNSRSEMNVSTLELGDSALYLCASSPSGQGVPSEAFFGQGTRLTVV.

The chain employs TRBV9 and TRBJ1-1; D is perhaps TRBD1 (5 bases). The germline gives CDR1 SGDLS, CDR2 YYNGEE. This CDR3 comprises 13 residues. V lost 7 bases to trimming and J lost 1 base, with 11 bases between them. CDR3: CASGRVPNTEAFF. The CDR3 coding sequence is TGTGCCAGCGGCAGGGTACCGAACACTGAAGCTTTCTTT.

The genes are TRBV23-1 and TRBJ2-7; D is uncertain. TRBV23-1 is given ORF status, its function remaining uncertain. CDR3 size: 13 residues. Trimming pared 3 bases from V and 5 bases from J, leaving 11 bases between. The CDR3 loop reads CASSQITRDEQYF. DNA for the CDR3: TGCGCCAGCAGTCAGATTACACGGGACGAGCAGTACTTC.

The chain links TRBV6-5 to TRBJ1-1; a weak D match, TRBD1 (5 bases). Germline V gene lookup returns CDR1 MNHEY and CDR2 SVGAGI. This CDR3 region has 14 residues. Between the trimmed V and J ends, which lost 5 bases and 1 base, there was a span of 11 bases. CDR3: CASSNQGGNTEAFF. As DNA, the CDR3 is TGTGCCAGCAGTAACCAGGGAGGGAACACTGAAGCTTTCTTT.